The 20 T cell receptor beta chains given below trace back to one sample, sequenced in a study of T cell responses to AZD1222 COVID-19 vaccine. Using immunoSEQ multiplex PCR, the repertoire was profiled, and TCRdb retains in-frame clones only, with some absent. The sample carries under 150,000 clones, over 90% recorded once. This specimen consisted of peripheral blood, obtained on day 0 of AZD1222 vaccination. The origin of the receptors is an adult in good health.

The rearrangement uses TRBV6-6 and TRBJ2-7, with D possibly being TRBD2 (5 bases). Deletions cut 6 bases from V and 0 bases from J, with 12 bases between. CDR1 and CDR2 from the germline V gene are MNHNY and SVGAGI (reference sequence). The CDR3 consists of 14 residues. The CDR3, as DNA: TGTGCCAGCAGCCGGACGGGGATCTCCTACGAGCAGTACTTC. Protein product: CASSRTGISYEQYF.

With regard to this clone: The junction shows a germline mismatch at one end, possibly a read error. Different DNA sequences within this sample yield the same CDR3. The V gene is TRBV28, the J gene TRBJ2-7, with 12 bases aligning to TRBD2. There are 16 residues in the CDR3. CDR1 is MDHEN and CDR2 is SYDVKM in the germline V gene. CDR3 residues: CASSWERTSGNYEQYF. In nucleotides, the CDR3 is TGTGCCAGTAGTTGGGAGAGGACTAGCGGGAACTACGAGCAGTACTTC.

The V gene is TRBV6-5, the J gene TRBJ1-5, with D perhaps TRBD1 (5 bases). CDR1 and CDR2 from the germline V gene are MNHEY and SVGAGI. Trimming took 4 bases from V and 5 from J, leaving 12 bases between them. There are 14 residues in the CDR3. CDR3 in amino acids: CASSSFRADQPQHF. CDR3 nucleotide sequence: TGTGCCAGCAGTTCCTTCAGGGCCGATCAGCCCCAGCATTTT.

The chain links TRBV12-3 or TRBV12-4 to TRBJ1-2; D is unresolved. The CDR3 covers 12 residues. V was pared by 6 bases and J by 1 base, with 6 bases between. CDR3 nucleotide sequence: TGTGCCAGCAGCCTAATTAACTATGGCTACACCTTC. It encodes CASSLINYGYTF.

The chain combines TRBV6-2 or TRBV6-3 with TRBJ2-2; 7 nucleotides agree with TRBD2. The J segment lost 5 bases and the V segment lost 7 bases, leaving 7 bases of the junction unmatched. CDR1 is MNHEY and CDR2 is SVGEGT in the germline V gene. CDR3 length equals 14 residues. The CDR3 here is CASIYAGETGELFF. CDR3 in DNA: TGTGCCAGCATTTATGCGGGGGAGACCGGGGAGCTGTTTTTT.

V usage is TRBV28 and J usage is TRBJ2-7; D is unclear. V dropped 6 bases and J dropped 1 base, with 4 bases sitting between them. The CDR3 spans 11 residues. The V gene's germline CDR1 is MDHEN and CDR2 SYDVKM. CDR3 residues: CASRRSYEQYF. CDR3 coding DNA: TGTGCCAGCAGGAGGTCCTACGAGCAGTACTTC.

The V call is TRBV28, the J call TRBJ2-1, with D perhaps being TRBD1 or TRBD2 (5 bases each). The CDR3 length is 14 residues. The germline V gene has CDR1 MDHEN and CDR2 SYDVKM. V was cut by 6 bases and J by 6 bases, with 15 bases left in between. CDR3 sequence reads: CASSRDPGVNEQFF. The CDR3 DNA follows: TGTGCCAGCAGCCGGGACCCCGGCGTCAATGAGCAGTTCTTC.

The J gene is TRBJ2-1, the V gene TRBV6-4, with a tentative D call TRBD2 (6 bases). The CDR3 runs to 13 residues. Trimming left V 10 bases short and J 7 bases short, with 17 bases between. Germline assignment: CDR1 MRHNA and CDR2 SNTAGT. The CDR3 region is CAISWGVPNEQFF. CDR3 coding DNA: TGTGCCATCTCATGGGGGGTTCCTAATGAGCAGTTCTTC.

V and J are TRBV4-2 and TRBJ2-1; 10 bases map to TRBD2. CDR1 and CDR2 from the germline V gene are LGHNA and YNFKEQ. The CDR3 length is 16 residues. V was clipped by 4 bases and J by 7 bases; unmatched bases: 10. The chain's CDR3 is CASSPGTSGKGNEQFF. In DNA, the CDR3 is TGTGCCAGCAGCCCGGGTACTAGCGGGAAAGGGAATGAGCAGTTCTTC.

The chain is built from TRBV29-1 and TRBJ2-5; maybe TRBD1 (5 bases). Trimming pared 0 bases from V and 4 bases from J, leaving 12 bases between. The CDR3 has 14 residues. The germline CDR1 and CDR2 sequences are SQVTM and ANQGSEA. The CDR3 spells CSVEDRAGRETQYF. The CDR3, as DNA: TGCAGCGTTGAAGATCGGGCAGGGCGAGAGACCCAGTACTTC.

The J gene is TRBJ1-5, the V gene TRBV28; 11 bases fit TRBD1. Trimming at V came to 5 bases and at J to 4 bases, leaving 7 bases not matched to a gene. Per germline, CDR1 MDHEN and CDR2 SYDVKM. The CDR3 sequence is 16 residues long. The CDR3 reads CASSRGTGGLNQPQHF. In DNA, the CDR3 is TGTGCCAGCAGTCGCGGGACAGGGGGTTTGAATCAGCCCCAGCATTTT. The complete variable domain, with remaining parts taken from reference TRBV28 and TRBJ1-5, reads DVKVTQSSRYLVKRTGEKVFLECVQDMDHENMFWYRQDPGLGLRLIYFSYDVKMKEKGDIPEGYSVSREKKERFSLILESASTNQTSMYLCASSRGTGGLNQPQHFGDGTRLSIL.

This clone was seen a single time. The chain couples TRBV12-3 or TRBV12-4 to TRBJ1-5; D unresolved. V dropped 8 bases and J dropped 0 bases, with 5 bases sitting between them. The CDR3 is made up of 12 amino acids. CDR3 in DNA: TGTGCCAGCGGGGATAGCAATCAGCCCCAGCATTTT. It is translated as CASGDSNQPQHF.

The V and J genes are TRBV12-3 or TRBV12-4 and TRBJ1-5; unclear D gene. This CDR3 is 13 amino acids long. Trimming left V 3 bases short and J 0 bases short, with 3 bases between. CDR3 in amino acids: CASSFSSNQPQHF. DNA for the CDR3: TGTGCCAGCAGTTTCAGTAGCAATCAGCCCCAGCATTTT.

J is TRBJ2-2 and V is TRBV15; 8 bases are a match to TRBD1. The length of the CDR3 is 15 residues. CDR1 is LNHNV and CDR2 is YYDKDF in the germline V gene (reference sequence). V trimming: 4 bases; J trimming: 6 bases; junction bases outside the gene matches: 7. The CDR3 region has the DNA TGTGCCACCAGCACCCAGGACAGGGACGCCGGGGAGCTGTTTTTT. Amino acids: CATSTQDRDAGELFF.

This sequence joins TRBV18 and TRBJ1-4; D unclear. Trimming pared 2 bases from V and 8 bases from J, leaving 15 bases between. CDR1 is KGHSH, CDR2 LQKENI, per germline. The CDR3 has 15 amino acids. The CDR3 reads CASSPDLNSNEKLFF. For the CDR3, the DNA is TGTGCCAGCTCACCAGACCTAAACAGTAACGAAAAACTGTTTTTT. Full variable domain (remainder filled in from reference TRBV18 and TRBJ1-4): NAGVMQNPRHLVRRRGQEARLRCSPMKGHSHVYWYRQLPEEGLKFMVYLQKENIIDESGMPKERFSAEFPKEGPSILRIQQVVRGDSAAYFCASSPDLNSNEKLFFGSGTQLSVL.

Written as DNA, the CDR3 is TGTGCCAGCAGCGCCCTCCAACAGATAGGCTCTGGAAACACCATATATTTT. Its protein is CASSALQQIGSGNTIYF. The J gene is TRBJ1-3, the V gene TRBV9; D remains ambiguous. Germline V gene sequence: CDR1 SGDLS, CDR2 YYNGEE. The CDR3 totals 17 residues. The V end lost 3 bases, the J end lost 0 bases, and 16 bases lay between the germline ends.

The chain links TRBV5-1 to TRBJ1-5; weak D call: TRBD1 (6 bases). The V gene lost 1 base and the J gene lost 6 bases, with 14 bases spanning the gap. The germline gives CDR1 SGHRS, CDR2 YFSETQ. The CDR3 sequence is 15 residues long. CDR3 sequence (DNA): TGCGCCAGCAGCTTGACAGGGCGGCCTCCTCAGCCCCAGCATTTT. This translates into CASSLTGRPPQPQHF.

The chain has TRBV5-1 and TRBJ1-6; D is unresolved. The V end lost 0 bases, the J end lost 4 bases, and 11 bases lay between the germline ends. The germline V gene has CDR1 SGHRS and CDR2 YFSETQ. The CDR3 covers 16 residues. The CDR3 nucleotides read TGCGCCAGCAGCTTGGTGGCACCGGGATATAATTCACCCCTCCACTTT. Protein: CASSLVAPGYNSPLHF.

V and J are TRBV7-8 and TRBJ1-2; 9 positions match TRBD1. Germline-derived CDR1 and CDR2 are SGHVS and FQNEAQ. This CDR3 has 14 amino acids. The J segment lost 8 bases and the V segment lost 0 bases, leaving 4 bases of the junction unmatched. CDR3 amino acids: CASSLAGQGQGYTF. CDR3 nucleotides: TGTGCCAGCAGCTTAGCCGGACAGGGGCAAGGCTACACCTTC.

This clone was counted only a few times. The J gene is TRBJ1-3, the V gene TRBV5-1; no firm D call. Trimming shortened V by 4 bases and J by 0 bases, and 8 bases separated the two germline ends. Per germline, CDR1 SGHRS and CDR2 YFSETQ. The CDR3 is 14 amino acids. CDR3 amino acids: CASSEAASGNTIYF. The DNA of the CDR3 is TGCGCCAGCAGCGAGGCGGCCTCTGGAAACACCATATATTTT.